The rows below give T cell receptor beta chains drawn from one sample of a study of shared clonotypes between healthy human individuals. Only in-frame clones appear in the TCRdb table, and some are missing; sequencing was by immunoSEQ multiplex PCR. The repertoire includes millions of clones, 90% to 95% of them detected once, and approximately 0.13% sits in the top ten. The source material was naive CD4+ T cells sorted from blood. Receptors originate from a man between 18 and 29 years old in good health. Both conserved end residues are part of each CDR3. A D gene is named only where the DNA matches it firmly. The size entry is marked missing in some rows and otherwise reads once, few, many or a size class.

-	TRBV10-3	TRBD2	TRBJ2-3	TGTGCCATCAGTGGCGGCGGGAGTTCGGTAGATACGCAGTATTTT	CAISGGGSSVDTQYF
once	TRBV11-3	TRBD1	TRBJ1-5	TGTGCCAGCAGCTTAGATTGGTACAGGGGGCAACAGCCCCAGCATTTT	CASSLDWYRGQQPQHF
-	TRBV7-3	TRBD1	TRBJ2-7	TGTGCCAGCAGCCCCAGACAGGGCTCCTACGAGCAGTACTTC	CASSPRQGSYEQYF
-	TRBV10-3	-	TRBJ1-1	TGTGCCATCAGGAGGGACACTGAAGCTTTCTTT	CAIRRDTEAFF
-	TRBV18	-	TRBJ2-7	TGTGCCAGCTCACCTTCCCAGGGAATTACCTACGAGCAGTACTTC	CASSPSQGITYEQYF
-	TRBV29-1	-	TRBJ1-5	TGCAGCGTTATGGAGGCGGGACCTCAGCCCCAGCATTTT	CSVMEAGPQPQHF
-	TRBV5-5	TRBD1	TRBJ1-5	TGTGCCAGCAGCGGGACAGGGGGAAATAATCAGCCCCAGCATTTT	CASSGTGGNNQPQHF
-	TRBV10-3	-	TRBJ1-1	TGTGCCATCAGTCGGGGGGAAAATACTGAAGCTTTCTTT	CAISRGENTEAFF
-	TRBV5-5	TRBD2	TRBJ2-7	TGTGCCAGCAGCTTCGGACTAGCGGGAGGGCCTGCCTACGAGCAGTACTTC	CASSFGLAGGPAYEQYF
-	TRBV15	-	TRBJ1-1	TGTGCCACCAGCCCCCAGGGAGGCGAGGGGTCTGAAGCTTTCTTT	CATSPQGGEGSEAFF
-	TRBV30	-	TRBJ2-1	TGTGCCTGGAGTCTCCCAGGGGCAAGACACAATGAGCAGTTCTTC	CAWSLPGARHNEQFF
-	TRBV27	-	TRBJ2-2	TGTGCCAGCAGTTTATCGGCGTCAAACACCGGGGAGCTGTTTTTT	CASSLSASNTGELFF
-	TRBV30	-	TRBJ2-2	TGTGCCTGGAGTGTACGGGGGACTAACACCGGGGAGCTGTTTTTT	CAWSVRGTNTGELFF
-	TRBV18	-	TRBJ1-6	TGTGCCAGCTCACCGAGCCTGCTAAGGGAATCACCCCTCCACTTT	CASSPSLLRESPLHF
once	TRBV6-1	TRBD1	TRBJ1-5	TGTGCCAGCAGTGACAAGGGGGCCAGGCCCCAGCATTTT	CASSDKGARPQHF
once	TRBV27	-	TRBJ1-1	TGTGCCAGCAGTTTTCTCGGAGGGGGTCCGGCTGAAGCTTTCTTT	CASSFLGGGPAEAFF
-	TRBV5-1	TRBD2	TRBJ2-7	TGCGCCAGCGCGGCCGGGACTAGCGGCGAGCAGTACTTC	CASAAGTSGEQYF
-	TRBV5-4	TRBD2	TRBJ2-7	TGTGCCAGCAGCCCAACACTAGCGGGGGGTCCCTACGAGCAGTACTTC	CASSPTLAGGPYEQYF
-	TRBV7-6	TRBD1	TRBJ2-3	TGTGCCAGCAGCTACCAGGGGGCTGGCACAGATACGCAGTATTTT	CASSYQGAGTDTQYF
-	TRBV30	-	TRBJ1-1	TGTGCCTGGGATAAGATTCGTGCTTTCTTT	CAWDKIRAFF
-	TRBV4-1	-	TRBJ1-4	TGCGCCAGCAGCCGGAATTTATGGGTCGCTAATGAAAAACTGTTTTTT	CASSRNLWVANEKLFF
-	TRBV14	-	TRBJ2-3	TGTGCCAGCAGCCAACGTGTAGTACGGGGAGATACGCAGTATTTT	CASSQRVVRGDTQYF
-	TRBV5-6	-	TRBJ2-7	TGTGCCAGCAGCTTGTCTTGGGGGACCTACGAGCAGTACTTC	CASSLSWGTYEQYF
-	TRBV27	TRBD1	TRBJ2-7	TGTGCCAGCAGGGCGGCCGGACAGGGATACTACGAGCAGTACTTC	CASRAAGQGYYEQYF
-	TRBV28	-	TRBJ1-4	TGTGCCAGCAGTTTATCGGGACATCCTTTATACGAAAAACTGTTTTTT	CASSLSGHPLYEKLFF
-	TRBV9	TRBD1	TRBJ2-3	TGTGCCAGCAGCGTAGTTGGGACAGGGGCCCTCGAGGATACGCAGTATTTT	CASSVVGTGALEDTQYF
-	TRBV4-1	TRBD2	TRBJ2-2	TGCGCCAGCAGCCAAGATGCTAGCGGGGGTTTCAGCGGGGAGCTGTTTTTT	CASSQDASGGFSGELFF
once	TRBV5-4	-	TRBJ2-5	TGTGCTATTTCATTGCCGAAAGAGACCCAGTACTTC	CAISLPKETQYF
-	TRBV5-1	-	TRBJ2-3	TGCGCCAGCAGCTTGGAAGCTGTAGGGACAGATACGCAGTATTTT	CASSLEAVGTDTQYF
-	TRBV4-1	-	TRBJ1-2	TGCGCCAGCAGCCAAGAGCAGGGTCGTGGCTACACCTTC	CASSQEQGRGYTF
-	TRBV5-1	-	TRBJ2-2	TGCGCCAGCAGCCCCACGGGACTCTACACCGGGGAGCTGTTTTTT	CASSPTGLYTGELFF
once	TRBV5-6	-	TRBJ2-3	TGTGCCAGCAGCTTGACAGCCAGTAGCACAGATACGCAGTATTTT	CASSLTASSTDTQYF
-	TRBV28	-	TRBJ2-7	TGTGCCAGCAACGTAGGAACTCCCTACGAGCAGTACTTC	CASNVGTPYEQYF
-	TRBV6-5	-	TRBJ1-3	TGTGCCAGCAGTTCCGGATCCCTGGGAGGAAACACCATATATTTT	CASSSGSLGGNTIYF
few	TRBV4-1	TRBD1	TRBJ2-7	TGCGCCAGCAGCCCCGGGACAGGGGGCTCCTACGAGCAGTACTTC	CASSPGTGGSYEQYF
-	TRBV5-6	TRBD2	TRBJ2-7	TGTGCCAGCATGCGAGCGGGGGGATTCTACGAGCAGTACTTC	CASMRAGGFYEQYF
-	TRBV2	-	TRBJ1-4	TGTGCCAGCAGTGAAGCGAGGGCAACTAATGAAAAACTGTTTTTT	CASSEARATNEKLFF
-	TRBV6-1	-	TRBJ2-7	TGTGCCAGCAGTCGCAGCGGCGGCGGCGAGCAGTACTTC	CASSRSGGGEQYF
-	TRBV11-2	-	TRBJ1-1	TGTGCCAGCAGCTTAGGGCGGCACCCCGTCGCTGAAGCTTTCTTT	CASSLGRHPVAEAFF
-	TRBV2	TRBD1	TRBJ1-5	TGTGCCAGCAGACATGACAGGGGGAATAAGCCCCAGCATTTT	CASRHDRGNKPQHF
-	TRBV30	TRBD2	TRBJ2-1	TGTGCCTGGAGTGTTTTAGCGGGATCCCGGAATGAGCAGTTCTTC	CAWSVLAGSRNEQFF